This T cell receptor beta chain is drawn from a study of beta chain features in type 1 diabetes. About the research overall: All samples combined gave fewer than 110 million sorted cells for examination.

About this clone: The antigen is not known.

Germline CDR1 SGHNT, CDR2 YYREEE (reference sequence). This CDR3 comprises 13 residues. Trimming left V 4 bases short and J 3 bases short, with 10 bases between. The study's findings and limits: Shorter TCRB CDR3s, moderately but significantly so, were found in Type 1 diabetes patients in all four CD4+ subsets.

Expressed TCRB transcripts were sequenced because the entire RNA isolate underwent reverse transcription. Sequencing was performed with immunoSEQ multiplex PCR; in TCRdb, only in-frame clones are kept and a portion is missing. The data contain about 660,000 clones, around 15% of them singletons. The source is a man younger than 35 with type 1 diabetes. Sequencing used naive CD4+ T cells from blood. The rearrangement joins TRBV5-4 to TRBJ2-5; possible D gene TRBD1, 6 bases. The CDR3 sequence is CASSPTGEETQYF. The CDR3 DNA reads as TGTGCCAGCAGCCCGACAGGAGAAGAGACCCAGTACTTC.